This T cell receptor (beta chain) was recovered during a study of radiotherapy plus CTLA-4 blockade in lung cancer. Study-level information: Objective responses were recorded in around a sixth of patients, with disease control recorded in 25% to 35%. General study points: Clones derived from tumor TCRs expanded in blood after radiotherapy plus ipilimumab.

Notes on this clone: As yet, its antigen is unknown.

Ipilimumab CTLA-4 blockade and focal radiation were given to patients with chemo-refractory metastatic non-small-cell lung cancer. The assay was immunoSEQ multiplex PCR, and TCRdb's table has in-frame clones only and misses some. The table shows 42,000 or so clones, with 75% to 80% occurring only once. This CDR3 region has 13 residues. Germline-derived CDR1 and CDR2 are SQVTM and ANQGSEA. The V end lost 7 bases, the J end lost 0 bases, and 11 bases lay between the germline ends. The receptor was derived from a human donor with non-small cell lung cancer that progressed on radiotherapy plus ipilimumab. This sequence joins TRBV29-1 and TRBJ2-3; D ambiguous. The input for sequencing was peripheral blood, taken from a patient treated with radiotherapy plus ipilimumab. The chain's CDR3 is CSARNPSTDTQYF. The CDR3, as DNA: TGCAGCGCTAGAAATCCTAGCACAGATACGCAGTATTTT.